The clone carrying this T cell receptor (beta chain) was seen a handful of times. CDR1 and CDR2 (germline): MNHEY, SMNVEV (reference sequence). V was pared by 4 bases and J by 8 bases, with 10 bases of the junction left unmatched. CDR3 size: 16 residues. This entry is derived from a study of blood T cell repertoires in COVID-19. Here immunoSEQ multiplex PCR was the method, and the copy in TCRdb shows in-frame clones only, minus some. Here the sample spans approximately 250,000 clones, approximately 90% being singletons. Across over 20 US areas, participants ranged in age from roughly 18 to 95 years. The chain combines TRBV27 with TRBJ1-6, with TRBD1 identical over 8 bases. The source of this sequence is a man between 35 and 55 years old who had been exposed to COVID-19. The specimen sequenced was PBMCs or T cells enriched from blood (not recorded which). CDR3 sequence reads: CASSSPSGTGDSPLHF. Written as DNA, the CDR3 is TGTGCCAGCAGTTCTCCCTCCGGGACAGGTGATTCACCCCTCCACTTT.